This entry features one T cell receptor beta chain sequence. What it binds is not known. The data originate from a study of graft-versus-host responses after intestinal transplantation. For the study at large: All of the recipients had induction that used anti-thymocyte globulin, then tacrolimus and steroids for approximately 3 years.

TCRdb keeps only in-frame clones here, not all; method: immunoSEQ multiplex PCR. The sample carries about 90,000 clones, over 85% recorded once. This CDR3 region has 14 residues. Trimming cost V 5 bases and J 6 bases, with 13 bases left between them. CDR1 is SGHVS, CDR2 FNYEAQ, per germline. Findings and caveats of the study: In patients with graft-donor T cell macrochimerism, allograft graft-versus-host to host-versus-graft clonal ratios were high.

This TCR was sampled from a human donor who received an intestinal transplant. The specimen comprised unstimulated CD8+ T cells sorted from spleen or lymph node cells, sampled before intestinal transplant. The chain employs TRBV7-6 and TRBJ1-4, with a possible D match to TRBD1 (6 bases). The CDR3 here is CASSHIGGDEKLFF. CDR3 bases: TGTGCCAGCAGCCACATAGGGGGGGATGAAAAACTGTTTTTT.